This T cell receptor (beta chain) stems from a study of T cells in Graves' hyperthyroidism and ophthalmopathy. TCR beta CDR3 region amplification was performed from RNA transcripts. The primer set for the first-round RT-PCR of the TCR CDR3 was HTBI. A single record per CDR3 protein comes from TCRdb applying MiXCR to the multiplex PCR reads. The sample records around 700,000 distinct CDR3 sequences, around a sixth being singletons. Trimming removed 2 bases at V and 6 bases at J, with 11 bases between. This CDR3 has 14 amino acids. Germline V gene sequence: CDR1 MNHNS, CDR2 SASEGT. Many counts were recorded for this clonotype.

Source material: blood. The genes are TRBV6-1 and TRBJ1-5; D may be TRBD1 (6 bases). The sequence was collected from a woman aged 45-65 years with Graves' hyperthyroidism that later progressed to Graves' ophthalmopathy. The CDR3 protein is CASSERQVFQPQHF. The CDR3 nucleotides read TGTGCCAGCAGTGAAAGACAGGTTTTTCAGCCCCAGCATTTT.